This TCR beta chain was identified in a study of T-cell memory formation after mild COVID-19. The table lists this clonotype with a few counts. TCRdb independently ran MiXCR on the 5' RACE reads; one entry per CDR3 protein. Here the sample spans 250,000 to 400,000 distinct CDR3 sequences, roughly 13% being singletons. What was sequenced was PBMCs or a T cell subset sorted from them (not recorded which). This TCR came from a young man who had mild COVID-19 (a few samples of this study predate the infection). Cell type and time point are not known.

The CDR3 sequence: CASSQDMRGQPQHF. DNA of the CDR3: TGCGCCAGCAGCCAAGATATGAGGGGTCAGCCCCAGCATTTT. This chain links TRBV4-3 with TRBJ1-5; a possible D gene is TRBD1 (5 bases). V lost 0 bases, J lost 6 bases, and 9 bases lay in between. This CDR3 comprises 14 residues. The V gene's germline CDR1 is LGHNA and CDR2 YSLEER.